These 10 T cell receptor beta chains share one sample of origin, sequenced in a study of CD8 T cells in ankylosing spondylitis. General study results and limits: Ankylosing spondylitis blood appeared to be characterized by a TCR beta motif of roughly eight highly homologous variants.

TCRdb independently ran MiXCR on the 5' RACE reads; one entry per CDR3 protein. The data contain roughly 90,000 distinct CDR3 sequences, approximately 9.6% of them singletons. The antigens for these receptors are not known. The source material was blood, either unsorted or a sorted T cell fraction (not recorded which). The receptors were gathered from a male donor with ankylosing spondylitis.

This clonotype showed up many times. The rearrangement links TRBV7-8 to TRBJ2-7; 15 bases map to TRBD2. The germline V gene encodes CDR1 SGHVS and CDR2 FQNEAQ. The CDR3 sequence is 20 residues long. Trimming took 5 bases from V and 0 from J; bases not matched to a gene: 14. The CDR3 nucleotides are TGTGCCAGCAGCACATTAACCGGGACTAGCGGGAGGTCGATCTCCTACGAGCAGTACTTC. This codes for CASSTLTGTSGRSISYEQYF.

This clonotype was recorded at least ten times. The gene calls are TRBV12-3 or TRBV12-4 and TRBJ2-3, with D perhaps matching TRBD1 (6 bases). Trimming shortened V by 5 bases and J by 2 bases, and 11 bases separated the two germline ends. The length of the CDR3 is 14 residues. The DNA of the CDR3 is TGTGCCAGCAGTCCCAGGGGTCCCACAGATACGCAGTATTTT. Amino acids: CASSPRGPTDTQYF.

This clonotype has only a few counts. V gene TRBV5-5 combines with J gene TRBJ1-5; D is possibly TRBD1 (6 bases). Germline CDR1 is SGHKS and CDR2 is YYEKEE (reference sequence). Trimming took 2 bases from V and 4 from J, leaving 16 bases between them. The CDR3 is 16 amino acids. CDR3 in amino acids: CASSFSLQGDNQPQHF. For the CDR3, the DNA is TGTGCCAGCAGCTTTTCTTTACAGGGAGATAATCAGCCCCAGCATTTT.

This clonotype was seen ten or more times. The J gene is TRBJ2-1, the V gene TRBV10-3; 9 positions match TRBD1. The germline gives CDR1 ENHRY, CDR2 SYGVKD. This CDR3 contains 16 residues. V lost 2 bases and J lost 2; bases outside the gene matches: 4. CDR3 amino acids: CAISETWTGAYNEQFF. The CDR3 DNA reads as TGTGCCATCAGTGAGACCTGGACAGGGGCCTACAATGAGCAGTTCTTC.

The chain combines TRBV5-6 with TRBJ2-1; D not certain. Germline-derived CDR1 and CDR2 are SGHDT and YYEEEE. Deletions cut 3 bases from V and 4 bases from J, with 8 bases between. This CDR3 is 13 amino acids long. This CDR3 is CASSSPVYNEQFF. DNA for the CDR3: TGTGCCAGCAGCTCCCCCGTTTACAATGAGCAGTTCTTC.

The genes are TRBV3-1 and TRBJ2-7, with TRBD2 as a possible D gene (6 bases). CDR3 length: 14 residues. Trimming shortened V by 1 base and J by 6 bases, and 13 bases separated the two germline ends. The germline V gene has CDR1 LGHDT and CDR2 YNNKEL (reference sequence). The CDR3 nucleotides are TGTGCCAGCAGCCAAGCGACCTACGGGGGCGAGCAGTACGTC. Its protein product is CASSQATYGGEQYV.

There are many counts of this clonotype. The CDR3 DNA is TGTGCCAGCAGCAGACAGAGAGAGAACACTGAAGCTTTCTTT. Translation gives CASSRQRENTEAFF. V and J are TRBV11-2 and TRBJ1-1, with D perhaps matching TRBD1 (5 bases). Trimming stripped 5 bases from V and 1 base from J, with 11 bases between. CDR1 is SGHAT and CDR2 is FQNNGV in the germline V gene. The CDR3 is made up of 14 amino acids.

The J gene is TRBJ2-1, the V gene TRBV2, with D unclear. V was pared by 0 bases and J by 2 bases, with 14 bases between. CDR1 and CDR2 from the germline V gene are SNHLY and FYNNEI. The CDR3 runs to 17 residues. CDR3 region: CASSEALSPLPYNEQFF. The CDR3, as DNA: TGTGCCAGCAGTGAAGCGCTTAGCCCCCTCCCCTACAATGAGCAGTTCTTC.

This clonotype was picked up many times. As DNA, the CDR3 is TGTGCCAGCAGCCAAGACACTAGCGGGTTCTACGAGCAGTACTTC. This sequence encodes CASSQDTSGFYEQYF. This sequence joins TRBV4-2 and TRBJ2-7; the match to TRBD2 covers 9 bases. The trim removed 0 bases at V and 3 bases at J, leaving 3 bases unmatched. Germline V gene data show CDR1 as LGHNA and CDR2 as YNFKEQ. This CDR3 contains 15 residues.

This chain joins TRBV19 and TRBJ2-1, with 9 bases identical to TRBD1. V trimming: 9 bases; J trimming: 4 bases; junction bases outside the gene matches: 13. The CDR3 totals 16 residues. Germline loops: CDR1 LNHDA, CDR2 SQIVND (reference sequence). The CDR3 region has the DNA TGTGCCAGCACCAATGGACAGGGGATACTTTACAATGAGCAGTTCTTC. This encodes CASTNGQGILYNEQFF.